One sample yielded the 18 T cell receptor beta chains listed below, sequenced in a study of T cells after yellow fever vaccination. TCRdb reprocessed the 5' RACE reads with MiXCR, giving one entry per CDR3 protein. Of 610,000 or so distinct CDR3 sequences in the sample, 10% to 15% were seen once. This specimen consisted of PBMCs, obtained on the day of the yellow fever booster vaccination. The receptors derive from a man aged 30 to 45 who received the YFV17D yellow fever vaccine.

The CDR3: CASSSKLGGSTEAFF. CDR3 coding DNA: TGCGCCAGCAGCTCCAAGCTCGGGGGTTCCACTGAAGCTTTCTTT. The chain is built from TRBV4-3 and TRBJ1-1; perhaps TRBD1 as D (5 bases). V gave up 5 bases and J gave up 4 bases, with 17 bases separating them. The CDR3 totals 15 residues. CDR1 and CDR2 from the germline V gene are LGHNA and YSLEER.

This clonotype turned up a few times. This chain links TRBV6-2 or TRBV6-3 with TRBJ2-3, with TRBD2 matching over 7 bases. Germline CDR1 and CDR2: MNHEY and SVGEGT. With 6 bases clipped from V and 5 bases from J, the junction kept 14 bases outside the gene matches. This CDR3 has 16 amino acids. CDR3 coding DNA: TGTGCCAGCAGCCGCTCCGGGGCGGGAGCGGTAGATACGCAGTATTTT. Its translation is CASSRSGAGAVDTQYF.

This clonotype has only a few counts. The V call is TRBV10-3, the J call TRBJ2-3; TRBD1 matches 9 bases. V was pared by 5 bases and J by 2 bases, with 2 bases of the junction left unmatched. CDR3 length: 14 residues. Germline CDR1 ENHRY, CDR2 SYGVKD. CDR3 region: CAISRTGVTDTQYF. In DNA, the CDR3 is TGTGCCATCAGTCGGACAGGGGTCACAGATACGCAGTATTTT.

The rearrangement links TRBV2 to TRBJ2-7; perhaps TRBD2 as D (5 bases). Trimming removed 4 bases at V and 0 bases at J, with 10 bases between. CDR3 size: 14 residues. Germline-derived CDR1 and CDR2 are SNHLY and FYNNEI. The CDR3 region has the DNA TGTGCCAGCAGTGGGGAGACATCCTCCTACGAGCAGTACTTC. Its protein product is CASSGETSSYEQYF.

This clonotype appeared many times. The DNA for the CDR3 is TGTGCCAGCGGCCCGCTGGCCGCGACCTCCAGCACAGATACGCAGTATTTT. It encodes CASGPLAATSSTDTQYF. The chain links TRBV7-8 to TRBJ2-3; D is unclear. Trimming pared 8 bases from V and 0 bases from J, leaving 21 bases between. The CDR3 spans 17 residues. Per germline, CDR1 SGHVS and CDR2 FQNEAQ.

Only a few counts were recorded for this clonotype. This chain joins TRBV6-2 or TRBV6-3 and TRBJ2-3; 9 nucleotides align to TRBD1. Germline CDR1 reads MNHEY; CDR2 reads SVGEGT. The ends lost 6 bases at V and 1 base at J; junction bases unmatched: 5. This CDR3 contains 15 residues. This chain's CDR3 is CASRRTGDGTDTQYF. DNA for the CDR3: TGTGCCAGCAGAAGGACAGGGGACGGCACAGATACGCAGTATTTT.

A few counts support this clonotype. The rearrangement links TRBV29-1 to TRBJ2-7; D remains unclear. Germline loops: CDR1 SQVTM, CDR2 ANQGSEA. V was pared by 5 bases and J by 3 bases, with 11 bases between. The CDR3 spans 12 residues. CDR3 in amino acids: CSVLNRSYEQYF. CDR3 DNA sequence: TGCAGCGTTTTAAACAGAAGCTACGAGCAGTACTTC.

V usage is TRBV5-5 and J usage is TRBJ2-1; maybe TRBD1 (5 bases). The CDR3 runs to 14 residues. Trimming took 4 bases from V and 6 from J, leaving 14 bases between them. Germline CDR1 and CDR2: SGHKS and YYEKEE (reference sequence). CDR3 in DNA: TGTGCCAGCAGCAGGCCCAGGGCGGTCAATGAGCAGTTCTTC. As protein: CASSRPRAVNEQFF.

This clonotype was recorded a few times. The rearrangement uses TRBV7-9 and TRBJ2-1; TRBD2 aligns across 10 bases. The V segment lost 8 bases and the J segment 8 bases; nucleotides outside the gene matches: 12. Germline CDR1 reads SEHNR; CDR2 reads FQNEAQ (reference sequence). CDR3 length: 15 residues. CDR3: CASLLRASGSDEQFF. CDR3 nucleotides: TGTGCCAGCCTGCTCCGGGCTAGCGGGAGCGATGAGCAGTTCTTC.

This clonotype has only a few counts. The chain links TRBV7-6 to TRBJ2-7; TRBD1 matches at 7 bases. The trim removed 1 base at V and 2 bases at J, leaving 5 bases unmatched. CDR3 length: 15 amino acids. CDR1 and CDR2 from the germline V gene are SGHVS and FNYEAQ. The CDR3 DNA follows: TGTGCCAGCAGCTTAGACAGGGGAAAGGCCTACGAGCAGTACTTC. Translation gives CASSLDRGKAYEQYF.

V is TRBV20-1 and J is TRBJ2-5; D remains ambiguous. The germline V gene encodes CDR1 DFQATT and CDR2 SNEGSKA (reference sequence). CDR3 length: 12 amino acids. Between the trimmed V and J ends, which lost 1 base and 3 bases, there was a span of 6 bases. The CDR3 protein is CSARGDEETQYF. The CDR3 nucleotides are TGCAGTGCTAGAGGAGACGAAGAGACCCAGTACTTC.

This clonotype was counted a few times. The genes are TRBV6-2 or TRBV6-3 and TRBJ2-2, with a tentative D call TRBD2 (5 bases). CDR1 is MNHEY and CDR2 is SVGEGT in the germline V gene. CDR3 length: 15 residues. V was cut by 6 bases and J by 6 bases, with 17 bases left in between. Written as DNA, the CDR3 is TGTGCCAGCAGACAACTAGAAGGCCTAGCCGGGGAGCTGTTTTTT. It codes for CASRQLEGLAGELFF.

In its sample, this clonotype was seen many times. CDR3 protein: CASSHGVGGRSGYEQYF. CDR3 DNA: TGTGCCAGCAGCCACGGTGTAGGGGGTCGGTCGGGGTACGAGCAGTACTTC. The chain couples TRBV7-2 to TRBJ2-7, with a possible D match to TRBD1 (6 bases). Germline assignment: CDR1 SGHTA and CDR2 FQGNSA. V was clipped by 5 bases and J by 4 bases, with 24 bases between them. The CDR3 consists of 17 residues.

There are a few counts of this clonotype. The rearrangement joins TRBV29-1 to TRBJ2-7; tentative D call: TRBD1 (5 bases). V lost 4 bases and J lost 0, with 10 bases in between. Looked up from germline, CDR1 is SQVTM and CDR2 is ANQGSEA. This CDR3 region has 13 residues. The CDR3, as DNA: TGCAGCGTTGGAACAGGCCGCTCCTACGAGCAGTACTTC. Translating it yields CSVGTGRSYEQYF.

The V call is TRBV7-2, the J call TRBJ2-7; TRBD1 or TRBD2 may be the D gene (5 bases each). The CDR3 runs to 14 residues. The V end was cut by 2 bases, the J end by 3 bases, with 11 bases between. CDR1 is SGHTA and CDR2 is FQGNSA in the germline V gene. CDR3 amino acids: CASSLRGALYEQYF. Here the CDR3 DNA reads TGTGCCAGCAGCTTAAGAGGGGCCCTCTACGAGCAGTACTTC.

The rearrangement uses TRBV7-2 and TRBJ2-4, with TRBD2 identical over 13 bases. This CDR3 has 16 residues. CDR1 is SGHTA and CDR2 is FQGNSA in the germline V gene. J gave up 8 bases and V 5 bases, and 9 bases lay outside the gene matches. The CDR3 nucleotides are TGTGCCAGCAGCGAAACTAGCGGGAGGGTGGGAGACATTCAGTACTTC. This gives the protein CASSETSGRVGDIQYF. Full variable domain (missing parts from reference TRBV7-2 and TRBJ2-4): GAGVSQSPSNKVTEKGKDVELRCDPISGHTALYWYRQSLGQGLEFLIYFQGNSAPDKSGLPSDRFSAERTGGSVSTLTIQRTQQEDSAVYLCASSETSGRVGDIQYFGAGTRLSVL.

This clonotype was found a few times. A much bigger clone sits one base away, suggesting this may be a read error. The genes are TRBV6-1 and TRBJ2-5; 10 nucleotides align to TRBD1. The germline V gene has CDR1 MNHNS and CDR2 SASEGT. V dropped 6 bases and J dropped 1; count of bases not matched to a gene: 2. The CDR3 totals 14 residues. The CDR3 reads CASSWTGGQETQYF. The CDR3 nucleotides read TGTGCCAGCAGCTGGACAGGGGGCCAAGAGACCCAGTACTTC.

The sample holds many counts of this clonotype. CDR3 residues: CASSSTGVYGYTF. The CDR3 region has the DNA TGTGCCAGCAGCTCCACAGGGGTCTATGGCTACACCTTC. The chain is built from TRBV3-1 and TRBJ1-2; the match to TRBD1 covers 7 bases. The germline CDR1 and CDR2 sequences are LGHDT and YNNKEL (reference sequence). The CDR3 length is 13 residues. Germline trimming cut 5 bases from V and 4 bases from J; bases unmatched to any gene: 4. Looking up the rest from reference TRBV3-1 and TRBJ1-2 gives the full variable domain: DTAVSQTPKYLVTQMGNDKSIKCEQNLGHDTMYWYKQDSKKFLKIMFSYNNKELIINETVPNRFSPKSPDKAHLNLHINSLELGDSAVYFCASSSTGVYGYTFGSGTRLTVV.